This section outlines one T cell receptor beta chain sequence together with its context. The entry originates in a study of cytomegalovirus exposure and HLA in healthy donors. Between the trimmed V and J ends, which lost 1 base and 7 bases, there was a span of 7 bases. Germline-derived CDR1 and CDR2 are SGHNT and YENEEA. The CDR3 is made up of 13 amino acids. PCR primers comprised 60 Vbeta and 13 Jbeta primers. Sequencing was performed with immunoSEQ multiplex PCR; in TCRdb, only in-frame clones are kept and a portion is missing. Its table lists some 150,000 clones. The clonotype originates from a woman in her late teens or twenties in good health and CMV-seronegative. Sequenced input: PBMCs. The chain recombines TRBV11-3 with TRBJ2-2, with unresolved D. CDR3 loop: CASSLVVVGELFF. CDR3 DNA: TGTGCCAGCAGCTTAGTAGTGGTCGGGGAGCTGTTTTTT.